These T cell receptor beta chains were read from a single sample in a study of cytomegalovirus exposure and HLA in healthy donors. Clones were read by immunoSEQ multiplex PCR, and TCRdb kept only the in-frame ones, dropping some. The sample contains about 130,000 clones, 60% to 85% of which appear only once. The sample was PBMCs. These receptors all come from a female donor in good health and CMV-seronegative. Both conserved end residues are part of each CDR3. Fields, in order: clone size, V gene, J gene, D gene, CDR3 DNA, CDR3 protein. The D gene is left open where the match is weak. Part of the rows lack a size; the others show once, few, many or a class for expanded clones.

>.|TRBV9|TRBJ1-2|TRBD1
TGTGCCAGCAGCGTAGCCGAGGGGGCCCACTATGGCTACACCTTC
CASSVAEGAHYGYTF
>.|TRBV6-6|TRBJ1-2|.
TGTGCCAGCAGTTATGCCCAGGGCGGCAGTGGTTATGGCTACACCTTC
CASSYAQGGSGYGYTF
>.|TRBV5-1|TRBJ1-1|.
TGCGCCAGCAGCTTGCCAGACTTTAACACTGAAGCTTTCTTT
CASSLPDFNTEAFF
>once|TRBV14|TRBJ2-5|TRBD1
TGTGCCAGCAGCCAAGATATAGGGGACAGGGGTCATCAAGAGACCCAGTACTTC
CASSQDIGDRGHQETQYF
>.|TRBV27|TRBJ2-7|TRBD2
TGTGCCAGTCGCGGGGGGGACTCCTACGAGCAGTACTTC
CASRGGDSYEQYF
>.|TRBV7-9|TRBJ1-4|TRBD1
TGTGCCAGCAGCTCCGTGGGACAGGGGGGCGAAAAACTGTTTTTT
CASSSVGQGGEKLFF
>.|TRBV2|TRBJ2-3|TRBD2
TGTGCCAGCAGGGGGACTAGCGGAGGAACGCAGTATTTT
CASRGTSGGTQYF
>.|TRBV5-4|TRBJ2-1|TRBD2
TGTGCCAGCAGCCCCGCCCCCGGGACTAGCTCTAACGCGAACAATGAGCAGTTCTTC
CASSPAPGTSSNANNEQFF
>.|TRBV7-3|TRBJ2-1|TRBD2
TGTGCCAGCAGCGCCCGGACTAGCGGAGACAATGAGCAGTTCTTC
CASSARTSGDNEQFF
>.|TRBV4-2|TRBJ1-3|.
TGTGCCAGCAGCCAAAGCTTACGAGGGGGAAACACCATATATTTT
CASSQSLRGGNTIYF
>.|TRBV7-3|TRBJ2-1|.
TGTGCCAGCAGCTCCCCCGCCATCCGTGGGCTTCGCCACTCCTACAATGAGCAGTTCTTC
CASSSPAIRGLRHSYNEQFF
>.|TRBV2|TRBJ2-3|TRBD2
TGTGCCAGCAGTGATAGTCGGACTAGCGGGATACAAGATACGCAGTATTTT
CASSDSRTSGIQDTQYF